The 31 T cell receptor beta chains listed next were all sequenced from one sample in a study of T cells in Graves' hyperthyroidism and ophthalmopathy. Regions amplified from RNA transcripts were the TCR beta CDR3 regions. A set of HTBI primers served as the primers for a first-round RT-PCR of the TCR CDR3. Via MiXCR, TCRdb re-called the multiplex PCR reads, giving one row per CDR3 protein. The table lists around 800,000 distinct CDR3 sequences, approximately 40% of them singletons, with approximately 8.7% in the top ten. The specimen was blood. The receptors were gathered from a man aged 18-30 years with Graves' hyperthyroidism.

About this clonotype itself: A much bigger clone sits one base away, suggesting this may be a read error. The chain employs TRBV11-2 and TRBJ1-2, with D perhaps TRBD1 (5 bases). Germline CDR1 and CDR2: SGHAT and FQNNGV. The CDR3 runs to 14 residues. Trimming stripped 6 bases from V and 4 bases from J, with 15 bases between. The CDR3 loop is CASRFEDRVYGYTF. Here the CDR3 DNA reads TGTGCCAGCAGGTTCGAAGACAGAGTCTATGGCTACACCTTC.

This clonotype was found many times. This chain connects TRBV2 to TRBJ1-2, with D perhaps TRBD1 (6 bases). V lost 4 bases, J lost 1 base, and 10 bases lay in between. In germline, CDR1 is SNHLY, CDR2 FYNNEI. CDR3 length: 14 residues. CDR3 protein: CASSGAGDNYGYTF. CDR3 in DNA: TGTGCCAGCAGTGGCGCAGGGGATAACTATGGCTACACCTTC.

The chain links TRBV24-1 to TRBJ2-5, with TRBD2 matching 7 bases. The CDR3 is made up of 14 amino acids. V lost 4 bases to trimming and J lost 6 bases; unmatched junction nucleotides: 7. Germline V gives CDR1 KGHDR, CDR2 SFDVKD. CDR3 sequence (DNA): TGTGCCACCAGTGAGATAGCGGGTGGGCAGACCCAGTACTTC. Translated: CATSEIAGGQTQYF.

This clonotype came up many times. The chain couples TRBV7-2 to TRBJ1-1, with D possibly being TRBD1 (5 bases). The germline V gene encodes CDR1 SGHTA and CDR2 FQGNSA. CDR3 size: 13 residues. Deletions cut 10 bases from V and 6 bases from J, with 18 bases between. In nucleotides, the CDR3 is TGTGCCATCGACGAAACAGGTGGACCTGAAGCTTTCTTT. It translates to CAIDETGGPEAFF.

This clonotype showed up just a few times. This chain joins TRBV20-1 and TRBJ2-7, with TRBD1 matching over 10 bases. The V and J ends lost 5 bases and 5 bases, in that order; junction bases with no gene match: 9. CDR1 and CDR2 (germline): DFQATT, SNEGSKA (reference sequence). This CDR3 contains 14 residues. The CDR3 loop reads CSASRQGASDEQYF. The CDR3 DNA reads as TGCAGTGCTTCACGACAGGGGGCATCGGACGAGCAGTACTTC.

This clonotype occurred many times. V is TRBV19 and J is TRBJ1-1; D is uncertain. Per the germline V gene, CDR1 is LNHDA and CDR2 is SQIVND (reference sequence). The CDR3 runs to 14 residues. V gave up 2 bases and J gave up 1 base, with 8 bases separating them. Here the CDR3 DNA reads TGTGCCAGTAGTATACACGGGTCGAACACTGAAGCTTTCTTT. It is translated as CASSIHGSNTEAFF.

V is TRBV12-5 and J is TRBJ1-1; D might be TRBD1 (5 bases). CDR3 length: 16 residues. Trimming left V 0 bases short and J 4 bases short, with 15 bases between. Germline V CDR1 and CDR2: LGHNT, FRNRAP. The CDR3: CASGLVLGREGTEAFF. As DNA, the CDR3 is TGTGCTAGTGGTTTGGTACTTGGCAGGGAAGGCACTGAAGCTTTCTTT.

This clonotype appeared a few times. CDR3 nucleotide sequence: TGTGCCAGCAGAGACTCAGGGTACCAGCCCCAGCATTTT. Its protein product is CASRDSGYQPQHF. The rearrangement links TRBV12-3 or TRBV12-4 to TRBJ1-5; a possible D gene is TRBD1 (5 bases). V lost 6 bases to trimming and J lost 7 bases, with 13 bases between them. CDR3 size: 13 residues.

The chain recombines TRBV5-1 with TRBJ1-6; D ambiguous. The ends were cut back, 3 bases at V and 7 bases at J, with 17 bases in the middle. The CDR3 runs to 16 residues. CDR1 is SGHRS, CDR2 YFSETQ, per germline. The CDR3 loop is CASSSNSQSGNSPLHF. CDR3 DNA: TGCGCCAGCAGCTCCAATTCCCAATCCGGGAATTCACCCCTCCACTTT. Full variable domain (missing parts from reference TRBV5-1 and TRBJ1-6): KAGVTQTPRYLIKTRGQQVTLSCSPISGHRSVSWYQQTPGQGLQFLFEYFSETQRNKGNFPGRFSGRQFSNSRSEMNVSTLELGDSALYLCASSSNSQSGNSPLHFGNGTRLTVT.

The V and J genes are TRBV12-3 or TRBV12-4 and TRBJ1-5, with D tentatively TRBD1 (5 bases). CDR3 length: 15 residues. Trimming shortened V by 6 bases and J by 2 bases, and 14 bases separated the two germline ends. The CDR3 DNA reads TGTGCCAGCAGGCCGGGCGGGGGAGGCAATCAGCCCCAGCATTTT. Translating it yields CASRPGGGGNQPQHF.

Remarks on this clonotype: The junction shows a germline mismatch at one end, possibly a read error. The chain joins TRBV19 to TRBJ1-5; TRBD1 matches at 9 bases. The CDR3 runs to 14 residues. The germline gives CDR1 LNHDA, CDR2 SQIVND (reference sequence). The CDR3 region has the DNA TGTGCCAGTAGTCCAGGACAGGGGAATCAGTCCCAGCATTTT. It encodes CASSPGQGNQSQHF.

Remarks on this clonotype: A much bigger clone sits one base away, suggesting this may be a read error. The J gene is TRBJ1-5, the V gene TRBV19; possibly TRBD1 for D (6 bases). V gave up 5 bases and J gave up 9 bases, with 23 bases separating them. Germline V gene sequence: CDR1 LNHDA, CDR2 SQIVND (reference sequence). The CDR3 runs to 16 residues. The CDR3 sequence is CASSHYTGLIAPPQHF. The CDR3 coding sequence is TGTGCCAGTAGTCACTACACAGGGCTAATCGCTCCGCCCCAGCATTTT. Full variable domain (remainder filled in from reference TRBV19 and TRBJ1-5): DGGITQSPKYLFRKEGQNVTLSCEQNLNHDAMYWYRQDPGQGLRLIYYSQIVNDFQKGDIAEGYSVSREKKESFPLTVTSAQKNPTAFYLCASSHYTGLIAPPQHFGDGTRLSIL.

The chain joins TRBV5-1 to TRBJ2-6, with D unresolved. The CDR3 totals 15 residues. With 4 bases removed from V and 0 bases from J, the gap between germline ends came to 8 bases. CDR1 SGHRS and CDR2 YFSETQ come from the germline V gene. The CDR3 region is CASSGRTSGANVLTF. The CDR3 DNA is TGCGCCAGCAGCGGACGGACCTCTGGGGCCAACGTCCTGACTTTC. The complete variable domain, with remaining parts taken from reference TRBV5-1 and TRBJ2-6, reads KAGVTQTPRYLIKTRGQQVTLSCSPISGHRSVSWYQQTPGQGLQFLFEYFSETQRNKGNFPGRFSGRQFSNSRSEMNVSTLELGDSALYLCASSGRTSGANVLTFGAGSRLTVL.

This clonotype was detected a few times. The CDR3 here is CASSLGVGTGPYSNQPQHF. In DNA, the CDR3 is TGTGCCAGCAGCTTAGGGGTCGGGACAGGACCTTATAGCAATCAGCCCCAGCATTTT. The rearrangement joins TRBV7-8 to TRBJ1-5, with 8 bases lining up with TRBD1. Per the germline V gene, CDR1 is SGHVS and CDR2 is FQNEAQ. The CDR3 consists of 19 residues. V trimming: 1 base; J trimming: 0 bases; junction bases outside the gene matches: 11.

The chain has TRBV5-6 and TRBJ2-7; D not resolved. This CDR3 has 14 amino acids. The V gene's germline CDR1 is SGHDT and CDR2 YYEEEE. Trimming removed 3 bases from V and 3 bases from J, with 13 bases in between. DNA for the CDR3: TGTGCCAGCAGCTCAGTGGGAAGGGACTACGAGCAGTACTTC. Protein product: CASSSVGRDYEQYF.

J is TRBJ2-7 and V is TRBV9, with TRBD1 matching over 10 bases. Germline V CDR1 and CDR2: SGDLS, YYNGEE. The CDR3 extends over 14 amino acids. The J segment lost 9 bases and the V segment lost 7 bases, leaving 13 bases of the junction unmatched. The CDR3 DNA sequence: TGTGCCAGCTTCCGCGGGACAGGGGCCGTCCCGCAGTACTTC. This codes for CASFRGTGAVPQYF.

This sequence joins TRBV2 and TRBJ1-5; a weak D match, TRBD1 (6 bases). The CDR3 extends over 14 amino acids. Germline V gene data show CDR1 as SNHLY and CDR2 as FYNNEI. Trimming took 4 bases from V and 8 from J, leaving 15 bases between them. The CDR3 loop reads CASSGGGRNKPQHF. CDR3 DNA sequence: TGTGCCAGCAGTGGGGGGGGCAGAAATAAGCCCCAGCATTTT.

As to this clonotype: The germline gene is not matched at one end of the junction; a read error may be the cause. This chain connects TRBV7-3 to TRBJ1-1; D gene unclear. Germline CDR1 SGHTA, CDR2 FQGTGA. The CDR3 covers 15 residues. CDR3 bases: TGCGCCAGCAGCCAAGATCTGGGTCGTAACACTGAAGCTTTCTTT. Amino acid sequence: CASSQDLGRNTEAFF.

The chain is built from TRBV7-9 and TRBJ2-7, with TRBD2 matching over 10 bases. J was trimmed by 1 base and V by 4 bases; bases with no gene match: 13. CDR3 length: 18 residues. The germline V gene encodes CDR1 SEHNR and CDR2 FQNEAQ (reference sequence). This chain's CDR3 is CASSWGFLAGESSYEQYF. DNA for the CDR3: TGTGCCAGCAGCTGGGGGTTCCTAGCGGGAGAGAGTTCCTACGAGCAGTACTTC.

This clonotype was picked up many times. The chain has TRBV7-8 and TRBJ1-6; 9 bases match TRBD1. CDR1 and CDR2 from the germline V gene are SGHVS and FQNEAQ. V lost 4 bases and J lost 9; bases outside the gene matches: 4. CDR3 length equals 14 residues. The CDR3 coding sequence is TGTGCCAGCAGCTGGGACAGGGAAGGTTCACCCCTCCACTTT. This encodes CASSWDREGSPLHF.

This clonotype has only a few counts. This chain links TRBV29-1 with TRBJ2-5, with 7 bases lining up with TRBD2. Looked up from germline, CDR1 is SQVTM and CDR2 is ANQGSEA. The V and J ends lost 6 bases and 1 base, in that order; junction bases with no gene match: 8. This CDR3 has 14 amino acids. The CDR3 is CSVAPGGSQETQYF. In DNA form, the CDR3 reads TGCAGCGTCGCCCCGGGGGGTTCCCAAGAGACCCAGTACTTC.

This clonotype occurred many times. The J gene is TRBJ1-1, the V gene TRBV2; D not resolved. Germline loops: CDR1 SNHLY, CDR2 FYNNEI. This CDR3 region has 10 residues. The V and J ends lost 9 bases and 7 bases respectively, with 9 bases between them. The CDR3 sequence is CASRGVEAFF. CDR3 nucleotide sequence: TGTGCCAGTCGTGGGGTTGAAGCTTTCTTT.

The chain combines TRBV12-5 with TRBJ2-7, with D tentatively TRBD1 (5 bases). The germline V gene encodes CDR1 LGHNT and CDR2 FRNRAP. Trimming cost V 4 bases and J 2 bases, with 9 bases left between them. The CDR3 extends over 13 amino acids. CDR3 region: CASGWTTAYEQYF. CDR3 DNA: TGTGCTAGTGGTTGGACAACCGCCTACGAGCAGTACTTC.

The chain employs TRBV6-5 and TRBJ2-7; 7 bases align to TRBD1. Germline CDR1 is MNHEY and CDR2 is SVGAGI. This CDR3 spans 15 amino acids. V gave up 4 bases and J gave up 4 bases; unmatched junction bases: 10. This chain's CDR3 is CASSSTPTGFYEQYF. The CDR3 coding sequence is TGTGCCAGCAGTTCCACCCCGACAGGGTTTTACGAGCAGTACTTC.

Remarks on this clonotype: Relative to the germline gene, one junction end is altered; a read error may explain this. The chain has TRBV10-3 and TRBJ1-5, with D hard to call. CDR1 is ENHRY and CDR2 is SYGVKD in the germline V gene. CDR3 length: 15 amino acids. The CDR3 nucleotides are TGTGCCAGCAGTTGGGCGGACGGTCCCAATCAGCCCCAGCATTTT. It encodes CASSWADGPNQPQHF.

This clonotype came up a few times. The gene calls are TRBV6-5 and TRBJ1-5, with a possible D match to TRBD1 (5 bases). Trimming stripped 6 bases from V and 2 bases from J, with 14 bases between. Germline CDR1 MNHEY, CDR2 SVGAGI. The CDR3 covers 15 residues. Here the CDR3 reads CASRKDGGGNQPQHF. CDR3 nucleotides: TGTGCCAGCAGAAAGGACGGGGGAGGCAATCAGCCCCAGCATTTT.

Regarding this clonotype: Sequence at one end of the junction differs from germline and may be a read error. The chain recombines TRBV6-1 with TRBJ1-1; D not certain. Germline CDR1 MNHNS, CDR2 SASEGT. The CDR3 has 12 amino acids. CDR3 region: CPSSEYNTEAFF. For the CDR3, the DNA is TGTCCCAGCAGTGAATACAACACTGAAGCTTTCTTT.

This clonotype was observed a few times. The chain is built from TRBV7-2 and TRBJ2-5, with D perhaps matching TRBD1 (6 bases). Trimming shortened V by 5 bases and J by 7 bases, and 14 bases separated the two germline ends. The germline V gene has CDR1 SGHTA and CDR2 FQGNSA. CDR3 length equals 13 residues. For the CDR3, the DNA is TGTGCCAGCAGCAGGAACAGGGAAGGGACCCAGTACTTC. Its protein is CASSRNREGTQYF.

The chain recombines TRBV9 with TRBJ1-1; D call uncertain. Germline V CDR1 and CDR2: SGDLS, YYNGEE. The CDR3 length is 14 residues. V shed 0 bases and J shed 5 bases, with 11 bases lying between them. DNA of the CDR3: TGTGCCAGCAGCGTAGTGGACCAACCGACTGAAGCTTTCTTT. Translated, it gives CASSVVDQPTEAFF.

The chain couples TRBV11-3 to TRBJ1-5, with 8 bases identical to TRBD1. The CDR3 contains 15 residues. V gave up 7 bases and J gave up 1 base; unmatched junction bases: 6. CDR1 SGHNT and CDR2 YENEEA come from the germline V gene. The DNA of the CDR3 is TGTGCCAGCACCTCCCAGGGGGCGAGCAATCAGCCCCAGCATTTT. It yields the protein CASTSQGASNQPQHF. Based on the CDR3 plus reference TRBV11-3 and TRBJ1-5, the full variable domain is EAGVVQSPRYKIIEKKQPVAFWCNPISGHNTLYWYLQNLGQGPELLIRYENEEAVDDSQLPKDRFSAERLKGVDSTLKIQPAELGDSAVYLCASTSQGASNQPQHFGDGTRLSIL.

The rearrangement links TRBV10-3 to TRBJ1-2; tentative D call: TRBD1 (5 bases). Trimming stripped 6 bases from V and 7 bases from J, with 18 bases between. The CDR3 extends over 14 amino acids. Germline values: CDR1 ENHRY, CDR2 SYGVKD. The CDR3 bases are TGTGCCATCAGAACCGGGACTAGCGGGAGTGGCTACACCTTC. This gives the protein CAIRTGTSGSGYTF.